Here is one TCR beta chain with its context. The sample is drawn from a study of CD8 T cells in Susac syndrome. Random hexamers were used to reverse transcribe an amount of roughly 0.45 to 1 ug RNA. TCRdb redid the calling of the immunoSEQ multiplex PCR reads with MiXCR, one entry per CDR3 protein. The sample contains approximately 120,000 distinct CDR3 sequences, less than 95% of which appear only once. The authors carried out high-throughput sequencing of TCR beta. They applied it to CD8+ and CD4+ T cells obtained from blood. TEMRA cells were FACS-enriched, unlike CD8+ and CD4+ T cells, which were negatively isolated. Germline-derived CDR1 and CDR2 are MDHEN and SYDVKM. V lost 3 bases and J lost 3; bases outside the gene matches: 11. This CDR3 is 19 amino acids long.

What was sequenced was CD8+ T cells from PBMCs. This receptor was identified in a human donor in good health. The chain joins TRBV28 to TRBJ2-3; 14 bases line up with TRBD2. CDR3 sequence reads: CASSLLRGTSGSLTDTQYF. CDR3 in DNA: TGTGCCAGCAGTTTGTTAAGGGGGACTAGCGGGAGTCTGACAGATACGCAGTATTTT. Full variable domain (missing parts from reference TRBV28 and TRBJ2-3): DVKVTQSSRYLVKRTGEKVFLECVQDMDHENMFWYRQDPGLGLRLIYFSYDVKMKEKGDIPEGYSVSREKKERFSLILESASTNQTSMYLCASSLLRGTSGSLTDTQYFGPGTRLTVL.